The present entry profiles one TCR beta chain with its context. The data were obtained in a study of blood T cell repertoires in COVID-19. V lost 6 bases to trimming and J lost 8 bases; unmatched junction nucleotides: 9. CDR1 is MNHNY and CDR2 is SVGAGI in the germline V gene (reference sequence). The length of the CDR3 is 14 residues. In the original analysis: Nucleated cell number was recorded as an estimate derived from reference gene primer amplification. Sequenced by immunoSEQ multiplex PCR; TCRdb stores in-frame clones only, minus some. The V and J calls and clone size were taken over from that table, and D and trimming were inferred from the DNA. The data hold 60,000 to 65,000 clones, with 60% to 75% observed a single time.

This sequence originates from a woman older than 75 with acute or convalescent COVID-19. The rearrangement links TRBV6-6 to TRBJ1-4, with 7 bases aligning to TRBD1. Source material: peripheral blood. The CDR3 loop is CASSRQGDGEKLFF. In nucleotides, the CDR3 is TGTGCCAGCAGCCGACAGGGCGACGGGGAAAAACTGTTTTTT.